A selection of T cell receptor beta chains follows, all from one sample in a study of OX40 agonist ivuxolimab in advanced cancers. Assay used: immunoSEQ multiplex PCR; TCRdb lists only in-frame clones, some missing. The table includes some 65,000 clones, roughly nine tenths detected once. The sequences come from CD4+ or CD8+ T cells sorted from blood, collected in a trial of the OX40 agonist ivuxolimab. These receptors all come from an adult with an advanced solid tumor such as melanoma, head and neck, liver or kidney cancer. Both conserved end residues are part of each CDR3.

cdr3_aa: CASSPYARGDQETQYF
v_call: TRBV7-6

cdr3_aa: CASSWGNGYTF
v_call: TRBV28

cdr3_aa: CASSPWGWGGPNTGELFF
v_call: TRBV11-2

cdr3_aa: CAWTRRSTDTQYF
v_call: TRBV30

cdr3_aa: CSVGGGGVSYEQYF
v_call: TRBV29-1

cdr3_aa: CASSADREAFF
v_call: TRBV5-1

cdr3_aa: CASSPGTGTLFGYTF
v_call: TRBV19

cdr3_aa: CASSPSWGQETQYF
v_call: TRBV28

cdr3_aa: CASSLDGSRGSYEQYF
v_call: TRBV5-1

cdr3_aa: CASSPWVAGGLHEQFF
v_call: TRBV6-6

cdr3_aa: CATSTVGGANQPQHF
v_call: TRBV15

cdr3_aa: CASCRDLQETQYF
v_call: TRBV2

cdr3_aa: CASSPGGGATDTQYF
v_call: TRBV5-4

cdr3_aa: CASSSDMNTEAFF
v_call: TRBV5-6

cdr3_aa: CASRPGTLRNTEAFF
v_call: TRBV5-4

cdr3_aa: CASSWAGSSYEQYF
v_call: TRBV11-2

cdr3_aa: CASRSGQGITGELFF
v_call: TRBV28

cdr3_aa: CASSSAGSYEQYF
v_call: TRBV19

cdr3_aa: CVWSRGGTNTGELFF
v_call: TRBV30

cdr3_aa: CASSLASGGTASYNEQFF
v_call: TRBV5-1

cdr3_aa: CASSLSGNQPQHF
v_call: TRBV27

cdr3_aa: CASSLAWGGSDTQYF
v_call: TRBV14

cdr3_aa: CASSEQGKSTEAFF
v_call: TRBV6-1

cdr3_aa: CAILKRTGGNTGELFF
v_call: TRBV11-2

cdr3_aa: CASSYLAGAGYEQYF
v_call: TRBV5-1

cdr3_aa: CASSFNRGNTEAFF
v_call: TRBV28

cdr3_aa: CASSESRVVQYF
v_call: TRBV2

cdr3_aa: CASSLLTGAGELFF
v_call: TRBV4-2

cdr3_aa: CASTPDRAGEQYF
v_call: TRBV2

cdr3_aa: CATGAGYTEAFF
v_call: TRBV2

cdr3_aa: CASSLERETQYF
v_call: TRBV7-9

cdr3_aa: CASSSGPKSTDTQYF
v_call: TRBV5-4

cdr3_aa: CASSLSGNTEAFF
v_call: TRBV7-3

cdr3_aa: CASSLTGPYSGNTIYF
v_call: TRBV28

cdr3_aa: CASSQSGTRFSYEQYF
v_call: TRBV4-1

cdr3_aa: CASSPRQDRYEQYF
v_call: TRBV27

cdr3_aa: CASSLASGGNEKLFF
v_call: TRBV7-9

cdr3_aa: CASSSTGTDTQYF
v_call: TRBV5-1

cdr3_aa: CASSFLSGSRYNEQFF
v_call: TRBV18

cdr3_aa: CASSPGTPRANYGYTF
v_call: TRBV5-5

cdr3_aa: CASSPQKGDQPQHF
v_call: TRBV18

cdr3_aa: CASSLAGGPYEQYF
v_call: TRBV7-2

cdr3_aa: CASSFPGVPRDEQYF
v_call: TRBV7-9

cdr3_aa: CATRDQTYEQYF
v_call: TRBV6-1

cdr3_aa: CASSPPKAGGPSGELFF
v_call: TRBV18

cdr3_aa: CASSPGNTEAFF
v_call: TRBV10-2

cdr3_aa: CASSSPGQAYEQYF
v_call: TRBV11-3

cdr3_aa: CASSLGDTEAFF
v_call: TRBV28

cdr3_aa: CASSGRGPGSPLHF
v_call: TRBV6-5

cdr3_aa: CASSLLGQGGEEKLFF
v_call: TRBV5-1

cdr3_aa: CASSLDPGQVYEQYF
v_call: TRBV11-2

cdr3_aa: CASSDPSLADTQYF
v_call: TRBV6-4